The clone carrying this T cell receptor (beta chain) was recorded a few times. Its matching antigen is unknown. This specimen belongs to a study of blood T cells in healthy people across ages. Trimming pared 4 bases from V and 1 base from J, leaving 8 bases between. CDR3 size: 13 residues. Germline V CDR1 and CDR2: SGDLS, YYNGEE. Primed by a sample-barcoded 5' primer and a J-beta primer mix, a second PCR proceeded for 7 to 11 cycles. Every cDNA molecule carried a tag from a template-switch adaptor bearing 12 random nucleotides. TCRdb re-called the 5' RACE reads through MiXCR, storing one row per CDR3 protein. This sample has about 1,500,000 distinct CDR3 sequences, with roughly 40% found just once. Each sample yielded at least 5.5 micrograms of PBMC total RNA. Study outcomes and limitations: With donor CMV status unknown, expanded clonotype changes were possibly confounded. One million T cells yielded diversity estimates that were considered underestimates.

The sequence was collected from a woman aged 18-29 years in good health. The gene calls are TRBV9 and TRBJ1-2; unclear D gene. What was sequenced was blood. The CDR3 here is CASSPPINYGYTF. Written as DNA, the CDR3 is TGTGCCAGCAGCCCGCCGATTAACTATGGCTACACCTTC. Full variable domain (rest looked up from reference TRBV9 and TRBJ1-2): DSGVTQTPKHLITATGQRVTLRCSPRSGDLSVYWYQQSLDQGLQFLIQYYNGEERAKGNILERFSAQQFPDLHSELNLSSLELGDSALYFCASSPPINYGYTFGSGTRLTVV.